The 30 T cell receptor beta chains below come from one sample, sequenced in a study of spatial heterogeneity in lung cancer. This sample's time point: sample taken at primary tumor resection. Sequencing was performed on whole RNA extracted from tumor and nontumor lung tissue, or from frozen PBMC, and the material was left unsorted. Each CDR3 protein is one row after TCRdb ran MiXCR on the 5' RACE reads. The sample has some 10,000 distinct CDR3 sequences, about 15% seen once. The specimen was PBMCs, collected at surgery. The source is a male donor with early-stage non-small cell lung cancer.

For this clonotype: One end of the junction varies from germline; a read error may be responsible. The rearrangement joins TRBV7-2 to TRBJ1-6; D remains unclear. The CDR3 totals 13 residues. The germline gives CDR1 SGHTA, CDR2 FQGNSA. CDR3 bases: TGTGCCTGCAGCTTCAAAGGGAATTCACCCCTCCACTTT. As protein: CACSFKGNSPLHF.

The chain recombines TRBV6-1 with TRBJ1-2; D not certain. The germline V gene has CDR1 MNHNS and CDR2 SASEGT. This CDR3 region has 15 residues. Trimming stripped 2 bases from V and 7 bases from J, with 17 bases between. The CDR3 spells CASSESYMRGFGYTF. The CDR3, as DNA: TGTGCCAGCAGTGAAAGCTACATGAGAGGTTTTGGCTACACCTTC.

This clonotype was seen a handful of times. The genes are TRBV20-1 and TRBJ2-5; D may be TRBD1 or TRBD2 (6 bases each). V was shortened by 7 bases and J by 5 bases, with 14 bases between the two germline ends. The germline V gene encodes CDR1 DFQATT and CDR2 SNEGSKA (reference sequence). The CDR3 has 12 residues. The CDR3 DNA follows: TGCAGTGTGAGAGGGGGGCGGGAGACCCAGTACTTC. It is translated as CSVRGGRETQYF.

This clonotype was recorded many times. J is TRBJ2-2 and V is TRBV12-3 or TRBV12-4, with D possibly being TRBD1 (6 bases). With 3 bases removed from V and 5 bases from J, the gap between germline ends came to 13 bases. The CDR3 is 15 amino acids. The CDR3 DNA sequence: TGTGCCAGCAGTTTTTCAGGGGACGGGACCGGGGAGCTGTTTTTT. It encodes CASSFSGDGTGELFF.

This chain connects TRBV7-6 to TRBJ2-5; D might be TRBD2 (5 bases). Germline CDR1 SGHVS, CDR2 FNYEAQ. The V and J ends lost 2 bases and 4 bases respectively, with 11 bases between them. This CDR3 contains 14 residues. In DNA form, the CDR3 reads TGTGCCAGCAGCTTACCCCCAGAGGGAGAGACCCAGTACTTC. This gives the protein CASSLPPEGETQYF.

A word on this clonotype: The DNA is left out, because the CDR3 cannot be placed on it with certainty; the CDR3 is given as TCRdb lists it. The gene calls are TRBV12-3 or TRBV12-4 and TRBJ2-7. The CDR3 extends over 13 residues, inclusive of both ends. The CDR3 loop reads CASSSSTGYEQYF.

The DNA for the CDR3 is TGTGCCAGCAGCTTGTCCTGGGACACGAACACCGGGGAGCTGTTTTTT. Its protein is CASSLSWDTNTGELFF. This sequence joins TRBV5-6 and TRBJ2-2; perhaps TRBD1 as D (6 bases). The CDR3 contains 16 residues. The V gene's germline CDR1 is SGHDT and CDR2 YYEEEE. The V gene lost 1 base and the J gene lost 0 bases, with 10 bases spanning the gap.

The chain employs TRBV7-2 and TRBJ2-3, with a weak D call TRBD2 (5 bases). The CDR3 spans 11 residues. V was shortened by 2 bases and J by 15 bases, with 12 bases between the two germline ends. The germline CDR1 and CDR2 sequences are SGHTA and FQGNSA. In nucleotides, the CDR3 is TGTGCCAGCAGCTTACTAGGACTTTCCTATTTT. This codes for CASSLLGLSYF.

This clonotype was counted a few times. The chain joins TRBV20-1 to TRBJ2-5; a possible D gene is TRBD1 (6 bases). This CDR3 contains 14 residues. Trimming cost V 2 bases and J 1 base, with 11 bases left between them. CDR1 is DFQATT, CDR2 SNEGSKA, per germline (reference sequence). The DNA for the CDR3 is TGCAGTGCTAGATCTAACAGGGTCCAAGAGACCCAGTACTTC. It codes for CSARSNRVQETQYF.

The chain links TRBV2 to TRBJ2-7; possibly TRBD2 for D (5 bases). The CDR3 consists of 13 residues. Germline assignment: CDR1 SNHLY and CDR2 FYNNEI. V dropped 8 bases and J dropped 3 bases, with 14 bases sitting between them. CDR3 residues: CASCCWGVYEQYF. CDR3 nucleotide sequence: TGTGCCAGCTGTTGTTGGGGAGTCTACGAGCAGTACTTC.

This clonotype appeared many times. The rearrangement links TRBV7-9 to TRBJ2-3, with a possible D match to TRBD1 (6 bases). V shed 5 bases and J shed 2 bases, with 14 bases lying between them. This CDR3 comprises 15 residues. CDR1 is SEHNR and CDR2 is FQNEAQ in the germline V gene (reference sequence). The CDR3 loop is CASSPGVVYTDTQYF. CDR3 bases: TGTGCCAGCAGCCCAGGGGTAGTGTACACAGATACGCAGTATTTT.

The CDR3 protein is CASRQQGQSYTF. CDR3 nucleotide sequence: TGTGCCAGCAGACAGCAGGGTCAGAGCTACACCTTC. The V and J genes are TRBV6-5 and TRBJ1-2; D is perhaps TRBD1 (5 bases). The CDR3 runs 12 residues. Germline values: CDR1 MNHEY, CDR2 SVGAGI. The V and J ends lost 6 bases and 9 bases respectively, with 14 bases between them.

The sample holds many counts of this clonotype. The V gene is TRBV6-5, the J gene TRBJ2-2; D remains ambiguous. CDR3 length: 15 residues. V was pared by 5 bases and J by 3 bases, with 13 bases between. Germline V CDR1 and CDR2: MNHEY, SVGAGI. CDR3 loop: CASSLYSIYTGELFF. DNA for the CDR3: TGTGCCAGCAGTCTCTACTCCATCTACACCGGGGAGCTGTTTTTT.

This clonotype occurred many times. The rearrangement uses TRBV14 and TRBJ1-4; tentative D call: TRBD1 (5 bases). CDR3 length: 15 amino acids. Trimming pared 1 base from V and 8 bases from J, leaving 14 bases between. Per germline, CDR1 SGHDN and CDR2 FVKESK. CDR3 in DNA: TGTGCCAGCAGCCAAGGTTGGGGGTTGGACGAAAAACTGTTTTTT. This encodes CASSQGWGLDEKLFF.

V usage is TRBV4-1 and J usage is TRBJ2-2, with 9 bases lining up with TRBD1. Germline lookup yields CDR1 MGHRA and CDR2 YSYEKL. V gave up 7 bases and J gave up 3 bases; unmatched junction bases: 6. The CDR3 length is 15 residues. The CDR3 coding sequence is TGCGCCAGCAAATGGGGACAGGGCCACACCGGGGAGCTGTTTTTT. Residues: CASKWGQGHTGELFF.

There are many counts of this clonotype. The chain employs TRBV5-6 and TRBJ1-5; a possible D gene is TRBD1 (5 bases). This CDR3 contains 12 residues. Trimming left V 4 bases short and J 5 bases short, with 7 bases between. From germline, CDR1 is SGHDT and CDR2 YYEEEE. The CDR3 DNA is TGTGCCAGCAGCCTACAGGATCAGCCCCAGCATTTT. It encodes CASSLQDQPQHF.

The chain employs TRBV3-1 and TRBJ1-1; D ambiguous. The germline CDR1 and CDR2 sequences are LGHDT and YNNKEL (reference sequence). V was cut by 4 bases and J by 6 bases, with 18 bases left in between. The CDR3 sequence is 15 residues long. CDR3 protein: CASSRSEGFWSEAFF. CDR3 nucleotides: TGTGCCAGCAGCCGATCGGAAGGGTTTTGGTCTGAAGCTTTCTTT.

This clonotype was found a few times. This chain uses TRBV11-2 with TRBJ2-1; the D is unclear. This CDR3 has 14 residues. CDR1 is SGHAT and CDR2 is FQNNGV in the germline V gene. Trimming pared 1 base from V and 5 bases from J, leaving 9 bases between. CDR3 nucleotide sequence: TGTGCCAGCAGCTTAGGTTCTAGGAACAATGAGCAGTTCTTC. It encodes CASSLGSRNNEQFF.

This clonotype was seen only a few times. CDR3 in amino acids: CASSEQGLSGEQFF. The DNA of the CDR3 is TGTGCCAGCAGCGAACAGGGACTTTCCGGAGAGCAGTTCTTC. The V call is TRBV9, the J call TRBJ2-1; D may be TRBD1 or TRBD2 (6 bases each). Germline V CDR1 and CDR2: SGDLS, YYNGEE. The CDR3 has 14 amino acids. V lost 3 bases and J lost 10, with 17 bases in between.

This clonotype was observed at least ten times. The CDR3 protein is CASSLEIGGNYGYTF. CDR3 nucleotide sequence: TGCGCCAGCAGCTTGGAAATAGGGGGCAACTATGGCTACACCTTC. J is TRBJ1-2 and V is TRBV5-1; 7 bases agree with TRBD1. Germline V gene lookup returns CDR1 SGHRS and CDR2 YFSETQ. The CDR3 is 15 amino acids. V lost 0 bases, J lost 2 bases, and 4 bases stayed unmatched.

A few counts support this clonotype. J is TRBJ2-4 and V is TRBV28; 7 bases match TRBD1. CDR3 length: 15 residues. V shed 5 bases and J 1 base; nucleotides not matched to a gene: 5. CDR1 MDHEN and CDR2 SYDVKM come from the germline V gene. The CDR3 reads CASSPTGEAKNIQYF. The CDR3 bases are TGTGCCAGCAGTCCAACAGGGGAGGCCAAAAACATTCAGTACTTC.

The V call is TRBV5-5, the J call TRBJ1-5; no reliable D call. CDR1 is SGHKS, CDR2 YYEKEE, per germline (reference sequence). CDR3 length: 12 residues. The V end was cut by 0 bases, the J end by 5 bases, with 3 bases between. The CDR3 protein is CASSLADQPQHF. CDR3 bases: TGTGCCAGCAGCTTGGCGGATCAGCCCCAGCATTTT.

This rearrangement joins TRBV27 to TRBJ2-5; 11 nucleotides line up with TRBD2. Unmatched junction bases numbered 6, after V lost 4 bases and J lost 5 bases. The CDR3 consists of 15 residues. Per germline, CDR1 MNHEY and CDR2 SMNVEV (reference sequence). CDR3 residues: CASSYGTSGGETQYF. DNA for the CDR3: TGTGCCAGCAGTTATGGGACTAGCGGAGGGGAGACCCAGTACTTC.

This chain connects TRBV27 to TRBJ1-2, with D hard to call. The germline gives CDR1 MNHEY, CDR2 SMNVEV (reference sequence). The ends were cut back, 11 bases at V and 4 bases at J, with 20 bases in the middle. The CDR3 sequence is 14 residues long. Here the CDR3 reads CAPPGSRRGYGYTF. DNA for the CDR3: TGTGCCCCCCCGGGATCTCGGAGAGGCTATGGCTACACCTTC.

This chain joins TRBV4-1 and TRBJ1-1; weak D call: TRBD1 (6 bases). The CDR3 spans 15 residues. Germline values: CDR1 MGHRA, CDR2 YSYEKL. Trimming removed 1 base from V and 2 bases from J, with 11 bases in between. The CDR3 DNA reads TGCGCCAGCAGCCAAGTTGCGGGGGCAAACACTGAAGCTTTCTTT. It specifies CASSQVAGANTEAFF.

This clonotype occurred a few times. The chain employs TRBV28 and TRBJ1-5; no firm D call. Per germline, CDR1 MDHEN and CDR2 SYDVKM. V lost 3 bases to trimming and J lost 7 bases, with 7 bases between them. The CDR3 sequence is 12 residues long. The CDR3 sequence: CASSFLRQPQHF. The CDR3 coding sequence is TGTGCCAGCAGTTTCCTTCGGCAGCCCCAGCATTTT.

This rearrangement joins TRBV7-3 to TRBJ2-2, with D possibly TRBD1 on 5 matching bases. The CDR3 consists of 12 residues. The V gene's germline CDR1 is SGHTA and CDR2 FQGTGA. With 10 bases removed from V and 4 bases from J, the gap between germline ends came to 10 bases. Here the CDR3 DNA reads TGTGCCACTCAGGGTGCCACCGGGGAGCTGTTTTTT. The encoded protein is CATQGATGELFF.

V gene TRBV4-1 combines with J gene TRBJ2-3; 8 bases are shared with TRBD2. The CDR3 extends over 17 amino acids. CDR1 MGHRA and CDR2 YSYEKL come from the germline V gene. V gave up 1 base and J gave up 5 bases; unmatched junction bases: 11. The CDR3 loop is CASSQAGNGRAGDTQYF. The CDR3 DNA reads as TGCGCCAGCAGCCAAGCAGGGAACGGGAGGGCCGGAGATACGCAGTATTTT.

This chain links TRBV7-8 with TRBJ2-7; no clear D gene. The CDR3 extends over 12 amino acids. CDR1 is SGHVS, CDR2 FQNEAQ, per germline. Between the trimmed V and J ends, which lost 3 bases and 6 bases, there was a span of 9 bases. CDR3 bases: TGTGCCAGCAGCTTGCCCCCCGGCGAGCAGTACTTC. Translated, it gives CASSLPPGEQYF.

This clonotype was found many times. The chain is built from TRBV2 and TRBJ2-1; tentatively, D is TRBD2 (6 bases). V was shortened by 2 bases and J by 4 bases, with 12 bases between the two germline ends. The CDR3 runs 15 residues. CDR1 and CDR2 (germline): SNHLY, FYNNEI. CDR3 bases: TGTGCCAGCAGTGAATTTAGCGGAAATTACAATGAGCAGTTCTTC. It yields the protein CASSEFSGNYNEQFF.